The 12 T cell receptor beta chains reported below all come from one sample, sequenced in a study of T cell repertoires in aging, cancer and after chemotherapy. The template was genomic DNA from peripheral blood, not RNA. Rearranged V-D-J TRB sequences were amplified with a mixed TRB-A/B primer pool. Each CDR3 protein is one row after TCRdb ran MiXCR on the multiplex PCR reads. Of approximately 910 distinct CDR3 sequences detected, roughly 25% appear once; the ten largest clones hold 25% to 35%. Sequencing was performed on blood. These receptors were taken from a human donor with a solid tumor.

This clonotype is termed large (0.1 to 1%). The V and J genes are TRBV6-1 and TRBJ1-2; possibly TRBD1 for D (5 bases). Trimming pared 2 bases from V and 14 bases from J, leaving 15 bases between. CDR3 size: 12 residues. The germline V gene encodes CDR1 MNHNS and CDR2 SASEGT. CDR3 amino acids: CASSEIIGGKTF. The CDR3 bases are TGTGCCAGCAGTGAAATTATCGGGGGAAAGACCTTC.

This chain connects TRBV12-3 or TRBV12-4 to TRBJ2-7, with TRBD1 matching 8 bases. The length of the CDR3 is 15 residues. J was trimmed by 5 bases and V by 3 bases; bases with no gene match: 9. CDR3 sequence (DNA): TGTGCCAGCAGTTTCCCCTGGACAGGGAGTAACGAGCAGTACTTC. Encoded protein: CASSFPWTGSNEQYF.

There are a few counts of this clonotype. The CDR3 loop is CASSEKTKGNTEAFF. For the CDR3, the DNA is TGCGCCAGCAGTGAAAAGACTAAGGGAAACACTGAAGCTTTCTTT. This chain links TRBV10-2 with TRBJ1-1; D gene ambiguous. CDR1 and CDR2 from the germline V gene are WSHSY and SAAADI. CDR3 size: 15 residues. V was trimmed by 3 bases and J by 2 bases, leaving 13 bases between them.

This clonotype qualifies as medium-sized (0.01 to 0.1%). The gene calls are TRBV27 and TRBJ1-1; maybe TRBD1 (6 bases). The CDR3 covers 14 residues. Trimming pared 6 bases from V and 6 bases from J, leaving 17 bases between. Germline assignment: CDR1 MNHEY and CDR2 SMNVEV (reference sequence). The CDR3 spells CASRVNRDRPEAFF. DNA for the CDR3: TGTGCCAGCAGAGTAAACAGGGATCGCCCTGAAGCTTTCTTT.

By share, this clonotype counts as large. The chain uses TRBV7-2 and TRBJ1-2, with D possibly TRBD1 on 6 matching bases. Trimming stripped 5 bases from V and 1 base from J, with 11 bases between. Germline-derived CDR1 and CDR2 are SGHTA and FQGNSA. CDR3 size: 14 residues. The CDR3 loop reads CASSRTGNNYGYTF. The CDR3 region has the DNA TGTGCCAGCAGCCGAACAGGGAATAACTATGGCTACACCTTC.

The rearrangement links TRBV7-9 to TRBJ1-4; TRBD1 aligns across 7 bases. Germline V gives CDR1 SEHNR, CDR2 FQNEAQ (reference sequence). CDR3 size: 14 residues. The junction had 2 bases not matched to a gene; V was cut back by 2 bases and J by 5 bases. CDR3 sequence reads: CASSLLTGNEKLFF. DNA of the CDR3: TGTGCCAGCAGCTTACTGACAGGGAATGAAAAACTGTTTTTT.

This rearrangement joins TRBV5-1 to TRBJ2-5; D is undetermined. With 0 bases removed from V and 2 bases from J, the gap between germline ends came to 14 bases. Germline assignment: CDR1 SGHRS and CDR2 YFSETQ. The CDR3 is 16 amino acids. CDR3 loop: CASSLATTADQETQYF. In nucleotides, the CDR3 is TGCGCCAGCAGCTTGGCGACGACGGCCGATCAAGAGACCCAGTACTTC.

This clonotype is classed as large. The chain combines TRBV11-2 with TRBJ1-5; D gene ambiguous. The germline gives CDR1 SGHAT, CDR2 FQNNGV. The CDR3 spans 13 residues. V dropped 3 bases and J dropped 5 bases, with 8 bases sitting between them. The CDR3 bases are TGTGCCAGCAGCTTGACGGCAGATCAGCCCCAGCATTTT. Translated: CASSLTADQPQHF.

This clonotype is labeled large. This rearrangement joins TRBV19 to TRBJ1-3; the match to TRBD1 covers 8 bases. Trimming at V came to 3 bases and at J to 2 bases, leaving 6 bases not matched to a gene. Germline-derived CDR1 and CDR2 are LNHDA and SQIVND (reference sequence). The CDR3 totals 16 residues. CDR3 amino acids: CASSIAGQGPGNTIYF. The CDR3 DNA sequence: TGTGCCAGTAGTATTGCAGGACAGGGACCTGGAAACACCATATATTTT.

The rearrangement uses TRBV9 and TRBJ2-5; 7 positions agree with TRBD1. The V and J ends lost 4 bases and 0 bases, in that order; junction bases with no gene match: 3. CDR1 is SGDLS and CDR2 is YYNGEE in the germline V gene. CDR3 length: 14 residues. The CDR3 nucleotides read TGTGCCAGCAGCCCGGGACAGAACCAAGAGACCCAGTACTTC. Translated, it gives CASSPGQNQETQYF.

Comment on this clonotype: Since a much larger clone is just one base distant, this may be a read error. The CDR3 loop reads CASSCSAGELFF. The CDR3 DNA follows: TGTGCCAGCAGTTGCTCAGCCGGGGAGCTGTTTTTT. The chain combines TRBV6-5 with TRBJ2-2; D unresolved. V lost 4 bases, J lost 6 bases, and 6 bases lay in between. This CDR3 comprises 12 residues. Germline lookup yields CDR1 MNHEY and CDR2 SVGAGI.

This clonotype qualifies as medium-sized. This rearrangement joins TRBV19 to TRBJ1-1; D is unresolved. This CDR3 has 14 amino acids. Deletions cut 6 bases from V and 0 bases from J, with 11 bases between. Per germline, CDR1 LNHDA and CDR2 SQIVND (reference sequence). CDR3 nucleotide sequence: TGTGCCAGTAGGACGACACCCATGAACACTGAAGCTTTCTTT. Its translation is CASRTTPMNTEAFF.